This is a list of T cell receptor beta chains from one sample in a study of cytomegalovirus exposure and HLA in healthy donors. Using immunoSEQ multiplex PCR, the repertoire was profiled, and TCRdb retains in-frame clones only, with some absent. The table records 150,000 to 200,000 clones, 86% of them present only once. Sequencing was done on a sample of PBMCs. The receptor source for this set is a young woman in good health and CMV-seronegative. The CDR3 runs from the conserved cysteine through the conserved F or W. D genes are given only for firm matches. Clone size is shown for a subset of rows, as once, few, many or a class of expanded clone.

NA,TRBV28,NA,TRBJ2-6,CASALRGAGANVLTF,TGTGCCAGCGCTCTAAGGGGAGCTGGGGCCAACGTCCTGACTTTC
TRBD2,TRBV4-1,NA,TRBJ2-5,CASRSPGLEGTQYF,TGCGCCAGCAGATCCCCGGGACTAGAGGGGACCCAGTACTTC
NA,TRBV18,once,TRBJ1-5,CASSPAGIDNQPQHF,TGTGCCAGCTCACCGGCGGGGATAGACAATCAGCCCCAGCATTTT
NA,TRBV27,NA,TRBJ2-5,CASSRPSMETQYF,TGTGCCAGCAGCCGCCCCAGCATGGAGACCCAGTACTTC
NA,TRBV5-6,NA,TRBJ2-2,CASSPVGRTTGELFF,TGTGCCAGCAGCCCCGTGGGTAGAACGACCGGGGAGCTGTTTTTT
NA,TRBV5-1,NA,TRBJ2-7,CASSLGDHLLSYEQYF,TGCGCCAGCAGCTTGGGGGACCATCTACTATCCTACGAGCAGTACTTC
TRBD1,TRBV5-6,NA,TRBJ2-3,CASSRQGATDTQYF,TGTGCCAGCAGCCGACAGGGGGCAACAGATACGCAGTATTTT
NA,TRBV9,NA,TRBJ1-4,CASSPTVAVNEKLFF,TGTGCCAGCAGCCCAACAGTTGCTGTTAATGAAAAACTGTTTTTT
TRBD2,TRBV4-1,NA,TRBJ2-1,CASSQRVAGQNNEQFF,TGCGCCAGCAGCCAAAGAGTAGCGGGACAAAACAATGAGCAGTTCTTC
NA,TRBV27,few,TRBJ1-3,CASRKGPGPGDTIYF,TGTGCCAGCAGAAAGGGACCGGGCCCTGGGGACACCATATATTTT
NA,TRBV4-2,NA,TRBJ2-7,CASSHGTGSSYEQYF,TGTGCCAGCAGCCACGGGACTGGAAGCTCCTACGAGCAGTACTTC
NA,TRBV6-5,NA,TRBJ2-4,CASSPASAKNIQYF,TGTGCCAGCAGCCCTGCTTCAGCCAAAAACATTCAGTACTTC
TRBD2,TRBV7-2,few,TRBJ2-1,CASRLTSGSPYNEQFF,TGTGCCAGCAGACTAACCAGCGGGAGCCCCTACAATGAGCAGTTCTTC
NA,TRBV27,NA,TRBJ1-1,CASIPGRMNTEAFF,TGTGCCAGCATTCCGGGACGGATGAACACTGAAGCTTTCTTT
NA,TRBV15,NA,TRBJ2-2,CATSTSPFNTGELFF,TGTGCCACCAGCACCAGTCCTTTCAACACCGGGGAGCTGTTTTTT
TRBD2,TRBV15,NA,TRBJ2-3,CATSVGGLARIF,TGTGCCACCAGCGTAGGGGGACTAGCACGCATTTTT
TRBD2,TRBV11-2,NA,TRBJ2-1,CASSPEGLASWYEQFF,TGTGCCAGCAGCCCAGAGGGACTAGCGTCGTGGTATGAGCAGTTCTTC
TRBD1,TRBV4-3,NA,TRBJ2-3,CASSQVTGGGTDTQYF,TGCGCCAGCAGCCAAGTGACAGGGGGCGGCACAGATACGCAGTATTTT
TRBD1,TRBV28,NA,TRBJ1-4,CASSLKQGREKLFF,TGTGCCAGCAGTTTAAAACAGGGGCGGGAAAAACTGTTTTTT
TRBD2,TRBV7-2,NA,TRBJ2-3,CASRLGLAPDTQYF,TGTGCCAGCAGACTGGGACTAGCGCCCGATACGCAGTATTTT
NA,TRBV5-1,NA,TRBJ2-1,CASSPYDRGRDSYNEQFF,TGCGCCAGCAGCCCCTACGATCGAGGGAGAGATTCCTACAATGAGCAGTTCTTC
NA,TRBV19,NA,TRBJ1-6,CASSGARYSPLHF,TGTGCCAGTAGCGGAGCTAGGTACTCACCCCTCCACTTT
NA,TRBV6-5,NA,TRBJ2-5,CASSYSGGGVQETQYF,TGTGCCAGCAGTTACTCTGGCGGAGGGGTCCAAGAGACCCAGTACTTC
NA,TRBV4-1,NA,TRBJ2-7,CASSQDLMVRYEQYF,TGCGCCAGCAGCCAAGATCTTATGGTCCGATACGAGCAGTACTTC
NA,TRBV28,NA,TRBJ2-7,CASVTTGSSYEQYF,TGTGCCAGTGTTACGACAGGCAGCTCCTACGAGCAGTACTTC
TRBD2,TRBV9,NA,TRBJ2-1,CASSLGLAGPIYNEQFF,TGTGCCAGCAGCCTCGGGCTAGCGGGGCCAATCTACAATGAGCAGTTCTTC
NA,TRBV7-9,NA,TRBJ2-1,CASTDGSYNEQFF,TGTGCCAGCACCGACGGCTCCTACAATGAGCAGTTCTTC
TRBD1,TRBV5-5,NA,TRBJ2-7,CASSLANRGPYEQYF,TGTGCCAGCAGCTTGGCCAACAGGGGACCCTACGAGCAGTACTTC
NA,TRBV7-3,NA,TRBJ1-1,CASSLMGDLNTEAFF,TGTGCCAGCAGCTTAATGGGGGACTTGAACACTGAAGCTTTCTTT
NA,TRBV5-1,NA,TRBJ1-2,CASSLEQGPFYGYTF,TGCGCCAGCAGCTTGGAACAGGGTCCATTCTATGGCTACACCTTC
TRBD2,TRBV6-1,NA,TRBJ2-5,CASSERTSGSDWTQYF,TGTGCCAGCAGTGAGCGGACTAGCGGGTCAGATTGGACCCAGTACTTC
NA,TRBV27,NA,TRBJ2-1,CASRSEDNEQFF,TGTGCCAGCAGATCCGAGGACAATGAGCAGTTCTTC
TRBD1,TRBV19,NA,TRBJ2-7,CASGQGAYEQYF,TGTGCCAGCGGACAGGGGGCCTACGAGCAGTACTTC
NA,TRBV7-2,NA,TRBJ2-5,CASSLLGAETQYF,TGTGCCAGCAGCTTATTAGGAGCTGAGACCCAGTACTTC
TRBD1,TRBV27,NA,TRBJ2-7,CASRPRDRGRSEQYF,TGTGCCAGCAGGCCTAGGGACAGGGGGCGAAGTGAGCAGTACTTC
NA,TRBV7-6,once,TRBJ1-1,CASSLNEQMNTEAFF,TGTGCCAGCAGCTTAAACGAGCAGATGAACACTGAAGCTTTCTTT
TRBD2,TRBV5-4,NA,TRBJ2-1,CASSLLAGYEQFF,TGTGCCAGCAGCTTGTTAGCGGGGTATGAGCAGTTCTTC
TRBD2,TRBV29-1,NA,TRBJ2-7,CSVSLAGREQYF,TGCAGCGTATCACTAGCGGGGCGGGAGCAGTACTTC
NA,TRBV4-3,NA,TRBJ2-6,CASSQTSGSGANVLTF,TGCGCCAGCAGCCAAACCTCAGGGTCCGGGGCCAACGTCCTGACTTTC
NA,TRBV27,NA,TRBJ2-3,CASSLSFPTSTDTQYF,TGTGCCAGCAGTTTATCGTTTCCGACTAGCACAGATACGCAGTATTTT
NA,TRBV6-1,NA,TRBJ2-1,CASRLQGRRAHEQFF,TGTGCCAGCAGACTACAGGGTCGCAGGGCCCATGAGCAGTTCTTC
NA,TRBV7-9,NA,TRBJ2-5,CASSPPTGLTQETQYF,TGTGCCAGCAGCCCTCCGACCGGACTGACCCAAGAGACCCAGTACTTC
NA,TRBV28,NA,TRBJ2-1,CASSFLPGPPPRYNEQFF,TGTGCCAGCAGTTTCCTGCCGGGACCTCCCCCCCGCTACAATGAGCAGTTCTTC
NA,TRBV9,NA,TRBJ2-2,CASSVGGNTGELFF,TGTGCCAGCAGCGTAGGGGGGAACACCGGGGAGCTGTTTTTT
TRBD1,TRBV29-1,NA,TRBJ1-2,CSVPGQGFYGYTF,TGCAGCGTTCCGGGACAGGGGTTTTATGGCTACACCTTC
NA,TRBV6-5,NA,TRBJ2-1,CASNPSRGEDEQFF,TGTGCCAGCAACCCCAGCAGGGGTGAGGATGAGCAGTTCTTC
TRBD1,TRBV6-5,NA,TRBJ2-1,CASRISGQGYNEQFF,TGTGCCAGCAGGATATCGGGACAGGGGTACAATGAGCAGTTCTTC
NA,TRBV30,NA,TRBJ2-7,CAWTEGREQYF,TGTGCCTGGACGGAAGGACGGGAGCAGTACTTC
TRBD1,TRBV28,NA,TRBJ2-2,CASKGQLNTGELFF,TGTGCCAGCAAGGGACAGTTGAACACCGGGGAGCTGTTTTTT